This T cell receptor beta chain originates from a study of T cells in tumors and immune-related adverse events. Assay: immunoSEQ multiplex PCR; the TCRdb copy retains only in-frame clones and omits some. Of about 10,000 clones listed, about nine tenths are singletons. The CDR3 has 15 amino acids. Germline values: CDR1 SGHTA, CDR2 FQGNSA. V was clipped by 7 bases and J by 0 bases, with 13 bases between them. The receptor's source is a female donor with metastatic renal cell carcinoma. The material was lymph node tissue, obtained from a patient treated with anti-PD-1 therapy. This sequence joins TRBV7-2 and TRBJ1-3, with a possible D match to TRBD1 (5 bases). As DNA, the CDR3 is TGTGCCAGCACACAACCGGGGGTCTCTGGAAACACCATATATTTT. Translation gives CASTQPGVSGNTIYF.